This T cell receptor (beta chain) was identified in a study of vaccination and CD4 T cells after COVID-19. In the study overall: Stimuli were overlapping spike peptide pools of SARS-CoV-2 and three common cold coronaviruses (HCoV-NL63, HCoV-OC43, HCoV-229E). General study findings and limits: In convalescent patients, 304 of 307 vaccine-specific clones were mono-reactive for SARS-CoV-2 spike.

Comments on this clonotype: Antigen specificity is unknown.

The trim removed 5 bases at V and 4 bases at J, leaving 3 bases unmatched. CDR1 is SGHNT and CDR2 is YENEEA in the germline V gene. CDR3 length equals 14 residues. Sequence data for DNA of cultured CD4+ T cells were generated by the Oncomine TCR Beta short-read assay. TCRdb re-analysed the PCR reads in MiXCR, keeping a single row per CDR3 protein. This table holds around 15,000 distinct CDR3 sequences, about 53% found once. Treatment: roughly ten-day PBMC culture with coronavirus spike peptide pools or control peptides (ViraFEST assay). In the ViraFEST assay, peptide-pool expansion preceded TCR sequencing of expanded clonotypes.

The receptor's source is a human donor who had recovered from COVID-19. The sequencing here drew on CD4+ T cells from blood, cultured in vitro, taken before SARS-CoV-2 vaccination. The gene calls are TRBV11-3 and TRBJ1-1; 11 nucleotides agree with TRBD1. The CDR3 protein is CASSLDRGLTEAFF. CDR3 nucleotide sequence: TGTGCCAGCAGCCTGGACAGGGGGCTCACTGAAGCTTTCTTT. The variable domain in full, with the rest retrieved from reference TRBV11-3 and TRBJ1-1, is EAGVVQSPRYKIIEKKQPVAFWCNPISGHNTLYWYLQNLGQGPELLIRYENEEAVDDSQLPKDRFSAERLKGVDSTLKIQPAELGDSAVYLCASSLDRGLTEAFFGQGTRLTVV.